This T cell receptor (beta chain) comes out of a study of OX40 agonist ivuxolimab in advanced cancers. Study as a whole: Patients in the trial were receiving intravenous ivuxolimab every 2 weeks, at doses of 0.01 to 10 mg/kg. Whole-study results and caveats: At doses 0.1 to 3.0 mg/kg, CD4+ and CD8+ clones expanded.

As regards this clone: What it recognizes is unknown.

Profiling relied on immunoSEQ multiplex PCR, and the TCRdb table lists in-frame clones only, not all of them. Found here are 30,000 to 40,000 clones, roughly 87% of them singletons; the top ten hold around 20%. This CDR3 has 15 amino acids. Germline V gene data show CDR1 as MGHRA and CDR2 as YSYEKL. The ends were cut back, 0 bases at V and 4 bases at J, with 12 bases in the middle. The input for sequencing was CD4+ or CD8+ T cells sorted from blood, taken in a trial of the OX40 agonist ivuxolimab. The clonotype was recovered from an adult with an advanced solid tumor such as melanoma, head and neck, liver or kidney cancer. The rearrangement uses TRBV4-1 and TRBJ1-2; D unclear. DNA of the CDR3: TGCGCCAGCAGCCAAGATGTAGAACCGTCCTATGGCTACACCTTC. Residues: CASSQDVEPSYGYTF.